This T cell receptor (beta chain) was observed in a study of spatial heterogeneity in lung cancer. Study findings and constraints: Intratumoral expanded alpha and beta TCR counts were found to track tumor mutation counts.

This clonotype showed up just a few times. What it recognizes is unknown. As for time point: sample taken at primary tumor resection. Donors were roughly 70 untreated early-stage non-small cell lung cancer patients. No cells were sorted before sequencing. The whole RNA sequenced was extracted from tumor, nontumor lung or frozen PBMC. A distinct unique molecular identifier was carried by each TCR cDNA molecule. TCRdb passed the 5' RACE reads through MiXCR, listing each CDR3 protein once. This sample has approximately 23,000 distinct CDR3 sequences, with over 4% found just once. The sample was lung tumor tissue, taken at surgery. This clonotype originated in a male donor with early-stage non-small cell lung cancer.

Here the CDR3 DNA reads TGTGCCACCCAGAGGGGAAGTGAAAAACTGTTTTTT. Translation gives CATQRGSEKLFF. This chain joins TRBV6-6 and TRBJ1-4; a possible D gene is TRBD1 (5 bases). Trimming removed 10 bases from V and 7 bases from J, with 13 bases in between. CDR3 length: 12 amino acids. CDR1 and CDR2 (germline): MNHNY, SVGAGI (reference sequence).